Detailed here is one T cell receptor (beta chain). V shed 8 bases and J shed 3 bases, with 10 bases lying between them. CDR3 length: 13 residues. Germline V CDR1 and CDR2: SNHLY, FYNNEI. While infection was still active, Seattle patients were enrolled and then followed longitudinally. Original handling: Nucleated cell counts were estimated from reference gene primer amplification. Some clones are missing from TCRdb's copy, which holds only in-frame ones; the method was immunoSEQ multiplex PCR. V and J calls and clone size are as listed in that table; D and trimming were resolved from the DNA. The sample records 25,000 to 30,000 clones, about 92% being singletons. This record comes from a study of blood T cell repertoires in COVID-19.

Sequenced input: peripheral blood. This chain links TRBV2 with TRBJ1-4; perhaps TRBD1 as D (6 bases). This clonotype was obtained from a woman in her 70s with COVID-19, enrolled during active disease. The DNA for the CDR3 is TGTGCCAGCGTGACAGGACCTAATGAAAAACTGTTTTTT. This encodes CASVTGPNEKLFF.